What follows are 21 T cell receptor beta chains derived from one specimen sequenced in a study of blood T cell repertoires in COVID-19. Sequencing was performed with immunoSEQ multiplex PCR; in TCRdb, only in-frame clones are kept and a portion is missing. The top ten hold approximately 1.3% of the sample, which has over 80,000 clones, 65% to 90% seen once. Sequencing was performed on peripheral blood. The origin of the receptors is an elderly man with active or convalescent COVID-19.

This clone was seen just once. V usage is TRBV2 and J usage is TRBJ2-7; D unresolved. CDR3 length equals 11 residues. CDR1 and CDR2 (germline): SNHLY, FYNNEI. V was trimmed by 4 bases and J by 3 bases, leaving 4 bases between them. For the CDR3, the DNA is TGTGCCAGCAGTGGTAACTACGAGCAGTACTTC. The encoded protein is CASSGNYEQYF.

The chain joins TRBV5-1 to TRBJ1-4, with D tentatively TRBD1 (5 bases). V was trimmed by 4 bases and J by 0 bases, leaving 16 bases between them. The CDR3 spans 17 residues. Germline V CDR1 and CDR2: SGHRS, YFSETQ. The CDR3, as DNA: TGCGCCAGCAGCCCCGGAGGGACCGGTGCAACTAATGAAAAACTGTTTTTT. Its translation: CASSPGGTGATNEKLFF.

This clone appeared a few times. CDR3 loop: CASRALVLGNTEAFF. The CDR3 DNA sequence: TGTGCCAGCAGGGCTCTTGTCCTAGGGAACACTGAAGCTTTCTTT. This chain connects TRBV25-1 to TRBJ1-1; D uncertain. CDR1 and CDR2 from the germline V gene are MGHDK and SYGVNS. The length of the CDR3 is 15 residues. Deletions cut 6 bases from V and 1 base from J, with 15 bases between.

The chain couples TRBV19 to TRBJ1-5; TRBD1 aligns across 7 bases. Germline-derived CDR1 and CDR2 are LNHDA and SQIVND (reference sequence). This CDR3 has 14 amino acids. After removal of 5 bases from V and 2 bases from J, the junction contained 3 bases not matched to a gene. CDR3 sequence (DNA): TGTGCCAGTAGTGCCACAGGGGGCAATCAGCCCCAGCATTTT. Translating gives CASSATGGNQPQHF.

This chain links TRBV20-1 with TRBJ2-7; D unclear. Germline CDR1 and CDR2: DFQATT and SNEGSKA (reference sequence). V was clipped by 6 bases and J by 8 bases, with 14 bases between them. This CDR3 is 11 amino acids long. The CDR3 region has the DNA TGCAGTGCCAGTAACGATAGAAAGCAGTACTTC. This translates into CSASNDRKQYF.

In nucleotides, the CDR3 is TGTGCCACCAGCGGATTGCCGGGATCCAGCTCCTACGAGCAGTACTTC. Translated: CATSGLPGSSSYEQYF. V gene TRBV15 combines with J gene TRBJ2-7; perhaps TRBD2 as D (5 bases). With 5 bases removed from V and 0 bases from J, the gap between germline ends came to 17 bases. The CDR3 is 16 amino acids. CDR1 and CDR2 from the germline V gene are LNHNV and YYDKDF (reference sequence).

In DNA form, the CDR3 reads TGCGCCAGCAGCCAAGATCAGACAGGGCCAAATTCACCCCTCCACTTT. It specifies CASSQDQTGPNSPLHF. The genes are TRBV4-3 and TRBJ1-6, with 7 bases lining up with TRBD1. Germline V lookup: CDR1 LGHNA, CDR2 YSLEER. V lost 0 bases and J lost 7; bases outside the gene matches: 6. The CDR3 extends over 16 amino acids.

CDR3 in DNA: TGTGCCAGCAGCGCAACCCGGACAGGGAGCTCCGGGGTGAGCACAGATACGCAGTATTTT. As protein: CASSATRTGSSGVSTDTQYF. V and J are TRBV21-1 and TRBJ2-3; TRBD1 is the table's D call, not checked against the DNA. TRBV21-1 is a pseudogene. The CDR3 is 20 amino acids.

J is TRBJ2-2 and V is TRBV30, with TRBD2 matching 7 bases. Germline V gene lookup returns CDR1 GTSNPN and CDR2 SVGIG (reference sequence). Trimming removed 4 bases from V and 7 bases from J; junction bases left unmatched: 9. The CDR3 loop spans 14 amino acids. The CDR3 loop is CAWTREGRVGELFF. CDR3 nucleotides: TGTGCCTGGACCAGGGAGGGCCGGGTCGGGGAGCTGTTTTTT.

The J gene is TRBJ2-5, the V gene TRBV7-9, with 11 bases aligning to TRBD2. The J segment lost 5 bases and the V segment lost 0 bases, leaving 2 bases of the junction unmatched. The CDR3 is 15 amino acids. Per the germline V gene, CDR1 is SEHNR and CDR2 is FQNEAQ (reference sequence). This CDR3 reads CASSLASSGRETQYF. Written as DNA, the CDR3 is TGTGCCAGCAGCTTAGCTTCTAGCGGGAGGGAGACCCAGTACTTC.

The rearrangement uses TRBV9 and TRBJ2-7; 9 positions match TRBD2. The CDR3 length is 15 residues. Germline lookup yields CDR1 SGDLS and CDR2 YYNGEE. V was clipped by 4 bases and J by 6 bases; unmatched bases: 11. Written as DNA, the CDR3 is TGTGCCAGCAGCCCGACTAGCGGAGCCCTCGTCGAGCAGTACTTC. It yields the protein CASSPTSGALVEQYF.

The genes are TRBV19 and TRBJ2-5, with D maybe TRBD2 (5 bases). V gave up 6 bases and J gave up 7 bases, with 12 bases separating them. Germline V gene data show CDR1 as LNHDA and CDR2 as SQIVND (reference sequence). This CDR3 is 12 amino acids long. CDR3: CASREQSGTQYF. DNA for the CDR3: TGTGCCAGTAGGGAACAGAGCGGGACCCAGTACTTC. The full variable domain, with the rest looked up from reference TRBV19 and TRBJ2-5, is DGGITQSPKYLFRKEGQNVTLSCEQNLNHDAMYWYRQDPGQGLRLIYYSQIVNDFQKGDIAEGYSVSREKKESFPLTVTSAQKNPTAFYLCASREQSGTQYFGPGTRLLVL.

The chain uses TRBV4-2 and TRBJ1-1; possibly TRBD1 for D (6 bases). This CDR3 spans 14 amino acids. The V gene's germline CDR1 is LGHNA and CDR2 YNFKEQ. Trimming took off 4 bases at V and 3 bases at J, with 12 bases between the two ends. The CDR3 coding sequence is TGTGCCAGCAGCCCCCACAGGGTCGACACTGAAGCTTTCTTT. Its protein is CASSPHRVDTEAFF.

The rearrangement uses TRBV3-1 (or the pseudogene TRBV3-2) and TRBJ2-3; 9 bases fit TRBD2. The CDR3 is made up of 14 amino acids. Per the germline V gene, CDR1 is LGHDT and CDR2 is YNNKEL (reference sequence). After removal of 10 bases from V and 5 bases from J, the junction contained 10 bases not matched to a gene. As DNA, the CDR3 is TGTGCCATCCCAGTAGCGGGAGAGGGAGATACGCAGTATTTT. This encodes CAIPVAGEGDTQYF.

This chain uses TRBV2 with TRBJ2-7; no firm D call. V was shortened by 6 bases and J by 2 bases, with 5 bases between the two germline ends. Germline CDR1 is SNHLY and CDR2 is FYNNEI. The CDR3 totals 11 residues. The CDR3 loop is CASSLPYEQYF. The CDR3 nucleotides are TGTGCCAGCAGCCTACCCTACGAGCAGTACTTC. The complete variable domain, with remaining parts taken from reference TRBV2 and TRBJ2-7, reads EPEVTQTPSHQVTQMGQEVILRCVPISNHLYFYWYRQILGQKVEFLVSFYNNEISEKSEIFDDQFSVERPDGSNFTLKIRSTKLEDSAMYFCASSLPYEQYFGPGTRLTVT.

The rearrangement links TRBV4-2 to TRBJ1-2, with D possibly TRBD1 on 5 matching bases. V gave up 0 bases and J gave up 0 bases, with 11 bases separating them. There are 16 residues in the CDR3. CDR1 LGHNA and CDR2 YNFKEQ come from the germline V gene. The chain's CDR3 is CASSQEAGPANYGYTF. In DNA, the CDR3 is TGTGCCAGCAGCCAAGAGGCAGGGCCAGCTAACTATGGCTACACCTTC.

The gene calls are TRBV19 and TRBJ1-2; 10 bases fit TRBD1. Germline CDR1 reads LNHDA; CDR2 reads SQIVND (reference sequence). J was trimmed by 5 bases and V by 8 bases; bases with no gene match: 14. There are 16 residues in the CDR3. CDR3 sequence reads: CASHYRAGTGVYGYTF. The CDR3 coding sequence is TGTGCCAGTCATTACCGGGCCGGGACAGGGGTTTATGGCTACACCTTC.

The gene calls are TRBV28 and TRBJ2-5, with D perhaps TRBD2 (7 bases). Per germline, CDR1 MDHEN and CDR2 SYDVKM. V lost 4 bases to trimming and J lost 5 bases, with 20 bases between them. The CDR3 contains 16 residues. The CDR3 protein is CASSSARRGAGETQYF. The DNA for the CDR3 is TGTGCCAGCAGTTCCGCCCGTCGGGGGGCCGGGGAGACCCAGTACTTC.

This clone appeared once. The chain is built from TRBV6-5 and TRBJ1-4; the match to TRBD1 covers 11 bases. V lost 6 bases to trimming and J lost 3 bases; unmatched junction nucleotides: 3. This CDR3 comprises 15 residues. Per the germline V gene, CDR1 is MNHEY and CDR2 is SVGAGI. The CDR3 region is CASSGQGAANEKLFF. The CDR3 DNA is TGTGCCAGCAGCGGACAGGGGGCGGCTAATGAAAAACTGTTTTTT.

The chain links TRBV2 to TRBJ2-1; 8 bases map to TRBD1. With 7 bases clipped from V and 0 bases from J, the junction kept 5 bases outside the gene matches. This CDR3 has 15 residues. Germline V lookup: CDR1 SNHLY, CDR2 FYNNEI. CDR3 nucleotides: TGTGCCAGCACAACCGACAGGGGCTCCTACAATGAGCAGTTCTTC. Its protein product is CASTTDRGSYNEQFF.

The CDR3 region has the DNA TGTGCCAGCAGCGTAGATGGAAGAGCGGGAGGGCCATTTGAGCAGTTCTTC. It encodes CASSVDGRAGGPFEQFF. V usage is TRBV9 and J usage is TRBJ2-1; TRBD2 agrees at 10 bases. Germline V gene lookup returns CDR1 SGDLS and CDR2 YYNGEE. Unmatched junction bases numbered 12, after V lost 0 bases and J lost 9 bases. There are 17 residues in the CDR3.